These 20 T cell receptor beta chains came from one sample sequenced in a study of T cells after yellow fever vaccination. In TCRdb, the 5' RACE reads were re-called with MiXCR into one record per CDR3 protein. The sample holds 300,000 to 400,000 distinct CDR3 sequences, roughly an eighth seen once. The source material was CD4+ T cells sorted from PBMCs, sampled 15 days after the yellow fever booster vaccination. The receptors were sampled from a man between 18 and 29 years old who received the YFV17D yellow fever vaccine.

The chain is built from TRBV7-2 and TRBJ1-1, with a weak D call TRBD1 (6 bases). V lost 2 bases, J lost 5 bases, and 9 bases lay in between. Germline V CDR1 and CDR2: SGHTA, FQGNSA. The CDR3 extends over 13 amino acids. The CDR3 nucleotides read TGTGCCAGCAGCTTAAACAGGGAAACTGAAGCTTTCTTT. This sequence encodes CASSLNRETEAFF.

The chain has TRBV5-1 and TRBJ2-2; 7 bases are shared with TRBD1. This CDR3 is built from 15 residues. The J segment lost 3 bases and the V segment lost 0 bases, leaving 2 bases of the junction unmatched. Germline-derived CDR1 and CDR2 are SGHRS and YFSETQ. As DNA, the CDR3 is TGCGCCAGCAGCTTGGTTCAGGGGGACACCGGGGAGCTGTTTTTT. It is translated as CASSLVQGDTGELFF.

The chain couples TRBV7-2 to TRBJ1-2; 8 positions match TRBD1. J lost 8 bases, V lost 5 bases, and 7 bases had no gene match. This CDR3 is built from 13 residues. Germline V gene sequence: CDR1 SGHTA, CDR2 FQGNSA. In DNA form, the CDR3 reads TGTGCCAGCAGCGATGCGACAGGGGTCGGCTACACCTTC. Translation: CASSDATGVGYTF.

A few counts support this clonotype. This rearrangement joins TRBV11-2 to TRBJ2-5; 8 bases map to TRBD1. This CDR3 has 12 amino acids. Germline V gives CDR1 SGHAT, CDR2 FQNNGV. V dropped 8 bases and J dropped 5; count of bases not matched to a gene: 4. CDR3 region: CASQGAGETQYF. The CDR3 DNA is TGTGCCAGCCAGGGGGCCGGGGAGACCCAGTACTTC.

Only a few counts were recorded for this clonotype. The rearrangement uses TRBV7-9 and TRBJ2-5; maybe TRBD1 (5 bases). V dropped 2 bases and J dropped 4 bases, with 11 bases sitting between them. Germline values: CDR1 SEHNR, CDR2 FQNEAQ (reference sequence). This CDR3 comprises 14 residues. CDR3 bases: TGTGCCAGCAGCTTACCCAGGGTCTCAGAGACCCAGTACTTC. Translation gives CASSLPRVSETQYF.

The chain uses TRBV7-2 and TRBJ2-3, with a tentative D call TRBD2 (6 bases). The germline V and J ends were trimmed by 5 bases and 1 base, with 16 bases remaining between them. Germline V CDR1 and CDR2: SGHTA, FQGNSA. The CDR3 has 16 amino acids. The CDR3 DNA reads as TGTGCCAGCAGCCCGATAGTGGGGGGACGCACAGATACGCAGTATTTT. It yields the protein CASSPIVGGRTDTQYF. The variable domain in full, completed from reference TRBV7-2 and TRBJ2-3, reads GAGVSQSPSNKVTEKGKDVELRCDPISGHTALYWYRQSLGQGLEFLIYFQGNSAPDKSGLPSDRFSAERTGGSVSTLTIQRTQQEDSAVYLCASSPIVGGRTDTQYFGPGTRLTVL.

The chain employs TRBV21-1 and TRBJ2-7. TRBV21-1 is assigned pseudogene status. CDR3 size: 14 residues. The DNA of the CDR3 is TGTGCCAGCAGCAAGGGTGACAGCTCCTACGAGCAGTACTTC. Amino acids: CASSKGDSSYEQYF.

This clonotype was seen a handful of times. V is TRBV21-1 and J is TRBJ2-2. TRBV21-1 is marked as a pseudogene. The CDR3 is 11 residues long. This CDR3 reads CASSIARELFF. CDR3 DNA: TGTGCCAGCAGTATCGCCCGGGAGCTGTTTTTT.

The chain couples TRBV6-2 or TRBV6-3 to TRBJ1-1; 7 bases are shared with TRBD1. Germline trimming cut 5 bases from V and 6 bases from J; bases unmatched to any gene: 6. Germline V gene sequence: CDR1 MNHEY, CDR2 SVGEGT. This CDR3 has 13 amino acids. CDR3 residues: CASSKTGYSEAFF. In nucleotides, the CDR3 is TGTGCCAGCAGTAAGACAGGGTACTCTGAAGCTTTCTTT.

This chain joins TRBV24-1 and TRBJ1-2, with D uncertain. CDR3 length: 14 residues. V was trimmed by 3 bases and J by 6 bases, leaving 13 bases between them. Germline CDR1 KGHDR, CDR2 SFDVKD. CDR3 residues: CATSDPGRSHGYTF. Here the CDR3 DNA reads TGTGCCACCAGTGATCCCGGGAGGAGCCATGGCTACACCTTC.

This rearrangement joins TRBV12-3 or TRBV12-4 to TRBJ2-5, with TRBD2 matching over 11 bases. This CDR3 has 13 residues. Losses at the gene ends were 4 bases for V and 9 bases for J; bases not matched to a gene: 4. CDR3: CASSSLAGGAQYF. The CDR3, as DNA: TGTGCCAGCAGTTCCCTAGCGGGGGGCGCCCAGTACTTC.

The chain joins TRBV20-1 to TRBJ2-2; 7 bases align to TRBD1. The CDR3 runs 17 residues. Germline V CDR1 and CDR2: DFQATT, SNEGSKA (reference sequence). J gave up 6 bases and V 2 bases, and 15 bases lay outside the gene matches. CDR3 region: CSARFPGTAYFSGELFF. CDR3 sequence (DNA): TGCAGTGCTAGATTTCCAGGGACAGCCTATTTCTCCGGGGAGCTGTTTTTT.

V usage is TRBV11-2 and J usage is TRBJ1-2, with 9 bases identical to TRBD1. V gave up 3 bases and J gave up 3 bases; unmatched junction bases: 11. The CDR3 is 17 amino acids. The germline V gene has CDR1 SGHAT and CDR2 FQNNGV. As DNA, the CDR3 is TGTGCCAGCAGCTTTCGAACAGGGGGCGGATTGGACTATGGCTACACCTTC. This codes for CASSFRTGGGLDYGYTF.

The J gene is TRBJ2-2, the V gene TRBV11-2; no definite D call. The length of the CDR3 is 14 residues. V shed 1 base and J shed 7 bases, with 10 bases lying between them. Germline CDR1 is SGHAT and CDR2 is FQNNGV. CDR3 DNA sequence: TGTGCCAGCAGCTTAGTATGGGGAAGCGGGGAGCTGTTTTTT. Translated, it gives CASSLVWGSGELFF.

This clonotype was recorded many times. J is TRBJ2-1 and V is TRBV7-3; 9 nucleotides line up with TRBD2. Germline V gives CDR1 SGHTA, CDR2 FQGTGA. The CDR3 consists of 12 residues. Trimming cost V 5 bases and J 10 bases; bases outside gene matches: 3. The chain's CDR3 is CASSKLAGEQFF. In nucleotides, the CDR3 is TGTGCCAGCAGCAAACTAGCGGGCGAGCAGTTCTTC.

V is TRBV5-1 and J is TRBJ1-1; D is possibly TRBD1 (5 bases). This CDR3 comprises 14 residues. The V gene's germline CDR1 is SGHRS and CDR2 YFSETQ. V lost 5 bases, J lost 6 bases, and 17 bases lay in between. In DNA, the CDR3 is TGCGCCAGCAGTGCTAGTCCCGGGGCCGCTGAAGCTTTCTTT. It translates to CASSASPGAAEAFF.

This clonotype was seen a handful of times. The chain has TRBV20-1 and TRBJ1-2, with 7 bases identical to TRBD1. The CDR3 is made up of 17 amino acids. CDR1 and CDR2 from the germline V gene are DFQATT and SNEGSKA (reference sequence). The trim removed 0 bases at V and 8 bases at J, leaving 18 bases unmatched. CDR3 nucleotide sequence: TGCAGTGCTAGAGATCTCAGGGCGGAAAAGGGGGCGCGAGGCTACACCTTC. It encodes CSARDLRAEKGARGYTF.

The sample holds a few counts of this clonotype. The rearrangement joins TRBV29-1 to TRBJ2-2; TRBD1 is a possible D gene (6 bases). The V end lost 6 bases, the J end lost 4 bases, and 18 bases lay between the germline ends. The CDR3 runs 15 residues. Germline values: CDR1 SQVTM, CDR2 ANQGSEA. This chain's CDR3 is CSVAIGQGSTGELFF. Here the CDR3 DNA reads TGCAGCGTAGCTATAGGGCAGGGGAGCACCGGGGAGCTGTTTTTT.

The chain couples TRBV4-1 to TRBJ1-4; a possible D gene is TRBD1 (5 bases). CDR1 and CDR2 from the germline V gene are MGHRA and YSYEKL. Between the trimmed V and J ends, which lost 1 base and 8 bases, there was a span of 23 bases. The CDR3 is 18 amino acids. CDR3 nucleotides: TGCGCCAGCAGCCAAGTCTCAATCGTGCCTGTGAAGGGGGAAAAACTGTTTTTT. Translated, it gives CASSQVSIVPVKGEKLFF.

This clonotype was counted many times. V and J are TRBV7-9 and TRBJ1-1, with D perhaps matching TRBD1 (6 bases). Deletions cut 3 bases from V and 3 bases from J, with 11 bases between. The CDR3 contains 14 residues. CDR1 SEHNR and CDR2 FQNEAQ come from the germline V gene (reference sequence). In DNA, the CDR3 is TGTGCCAGCAGCTTTTATACAGGGCACACTGAAGCTTTCTTT. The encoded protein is CASSFYTGHTEAFF. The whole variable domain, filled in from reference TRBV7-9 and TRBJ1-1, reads DTGVSQNPRHKITKRGQNVTFRCDPISEHNRLYWYRQTLGQGPEFLTYFQNEAQLEKSRLLSDRFSAERPKGSFSTLEIQRTEQGDSAMYLCASSFYTGHTEAFFGQGTRLTVV.